These 30 T cell receptor beta chains share one sample of origin, sequenced in a study of Graves' ophthalmopathy and Graves' hyperthyroidism. CDR3 regions of TCR beta were amplified from RNA transcripts. The first-round RT-PCR employed HTBI primers together with the Qiagen OneStep RT-PCR kit. A multiplex PCR was then performed as the second round. TCRdb reprocessed the multiplex PCR reads with MiXCR, giving one entry per CDR3 protein. The data contain around 670,000 distinct CDR3 sequences, 40% of them singletons. Sequenced: peripheral blood. The receptor set was obtained from an adult man with Graves' ophthalmopathy.

This clonotype was detected many times. The chain links TRBV7-2 to TRBJ1-6; tentatively, D is TRBD1 (6 bases). The CDR3 totals 14 residues. Per the germline V gene, CDR1 is SGHTA and CDR2 is FQGNSA. V was shortened by 3 bases and J by 9 bases, with 12 bases between the two germline ends. The CDR3 DNA reads TGTGCCAGCAGCTTCTACAGGGCGAGTTCACCCCTCCACTTT. It specifies CASSFYRASSPLHF.

The chain carries TRBV20-1 and TRBJ2-7; D is perhaps TRBD1 or TRBD2 (6 bases each). The germline V gene encodes CDR1 DFQATT and CDR2 SNEGSKA (reference sequence). There are 13 residues in the CDR3. With 5 bases removed from V and 6 bases from J, the gap between germline ends came to 17 bases. The CDR3 DNA sequence: TGCAGTGCTTCGACCTGGAGGGGGTTCGAGCAGTACTTC. This sequence encodes CSASTWRGFEQYF.

This clonotype was seen many times. The chain uses TRBV12-3 or TRBV12-4 and TRBJ2-5, with 8 bases fitting TRBD1. This CDR3 is built from 14 residues. The J segment lost 3 bases and the V segment lost 6 bases, leaving 6 bases of the junction unmatched. The CDR3 nucleotides read TGTGCCAGCAGCGGACAGGACAGGGAAGAGACCCAGTACTTC. This codes for CASSGQDREETQYF.

As for this clonotype: The junction shows a germline mismatch at one end, possibly a read error. J is TRBJ2-7 and V is TRBV19, with D hard to call. Germline-derived CDR1 and CDR2 are LNHDA and SQIVND (reference sequence). This CDR3 contains 13 residues. The CDR3 loop reads CASSIGNSHEQYF. CDR3 nucleotides: TGTGCCAGTAGTATAGGGAACTCCCACGAGCAGTACTTC.

This chain connects TRBV20-1 to TRBJ2-7; a possible D gene is TRBD2 (5 bases). Germline V gives CDR1 DFQATT, CDR2 SNEGSKA (reference sequence). V was shortened by 2 bases and J by 9 bases, with 14 bases between the two germline ends. This CDR3 has 12 residues. The CDR3 loop reads CSARITGEGQYF. The CDR3 DNA follows: TGCAGTGCTAGAATAACCGGAGAGGGGCAGTACTTC.

The V and J genes are TRBV20-1 and TRBJ2-7; D tentatively reads TRBD1 or TRBD2 (5 bases each). The V gene's germline CDR1 is DFQATT and CDR2 SNEGSKA (reference sequence). The CDR3 contains 12 residues. With 6 bases removed from V and 3 bases from J, the gap between germline ends came to 12 bases. CDR3 in amino acids: CSADGTLYEQYF. The DNA for the CDR3 is TGCAGTGCCGACGGGACCCTCTACGAGCAGTACTTC.

This clonotype was detected only a few times. The chain combines TRBV19 with TRBJ2-7; D remains ambiguous. With 5 bases removed from V and 1 base from J, the gap between germline ends came to 15 bases. This CDR3 is 15 amino acids long. Germline CDR1 LNHDA, CDR2 SQIVND (reference sequence). CDR3 region: CASSLGTRASYEQYF. CDR3 in DNA: TGTGCCAGTAGTTTAGGCACCCGGGCATCCTACGAGCAGTACTTC. The whole variable domain, filled in from reference TRBV19 and TRBJ2-7, reads DGGITQSPKYLFRKEGQNVTLSCEQNLNHDAMYWYRQDPGQGLRLIYYSQIVNDFQKGDIAEGYSVSREKKESFPLTVTSAQKNPTAFYLCASSLGTRASYEQYFGPGTRLTVT.

The V call is TRBV11-1, the J call TRBJ1-6; D uncertain. V was trimmed by 5 bases and J by 1 base, leaving 12 bases between them. CDR3 length equals 16 residues. Germline CDR1 reads SGHAT; CDR2 reads FQDESV (reference sequence). The CDR3 sequence is CASSPSGGSYNSPLHF. The CDR3 region has the DNA TGTGCCAGCAGCCCTAGCGGTGGTTCCTATAATTCACCCCTCCACTTT. Full variable domain (rest looked up from reference TRBV11-1 and TRBJ1-6): EAEVAQSPRYKITEKSQAVAFWCDPISGHATLYWYRQILGQGPELLVQFQDESVVDDSQLPKDRFSAERLKGVDSTLKIQPAELGDSAMYLCASSPSGGSYNSPLHFGNGTRLTVT.

On this clonotype: Since the CDR3 does not end with the conserved phenylalanine or tryptophan, this likely comes from a read error. Because the CDR3's place on the DNA is in doubt, the DNA is left out and the CDR3 is given as listed by TCRdb. J is TRBJ2-5 and V is TRBV7-2; the table's D call, TRBD1, has no DNA check behind it. The CDR3 adds up to 8 amino acids, both ends counted. From germline, CDR1 is SGHTA and CDR2 FQGNSA. This chain's CDR3 is CASSPRGT.

A remark on this clonotype: A much larger clone lies one base from this, so it may be a read error. The chain employs TRBV7-9 and TRBJ1-1; 9 bases match TRBD1. This CDR3 contains 14 residues. The germline gives CDR1 SEHNR, CDR2 FQNEAQ (reference sequence). The CDR3 loop reads CVSSMTGGNTEAFF. The CDR3 DNA reads as TGTGTCAGCAGTATGACAGGGGGGAACACTGAAGCTTTCTTT. The variable domain in full, completed from reference TRBV7-9 and TRBJ1-1, reads DTGVSQNPRHKITKRGQNVTFRCDPISEHNRLYWYRQTLGQGPEFLTYFQNEAQLEKSRLLSDRFSAERPKGSFSTLEIQRTEQGDSAMYLCVSSMTGGNTEAFFGQGTRLTVV.

The genes are TRBV29-1 and TRBJ1-2; the D is unclear. The CDR3 length is 12 residues. Germline V gene data show CDR1 as SQVTM and CDR2 as ANQGSEA. Trimming removed 5 bases from V and 10 bases from J, with 17 bases in between. The CDR3 region has the DNA TGCAGCGTTCTAGGCCGGGGAGGTTACTACACCTTC. This sequence encodes CSVLGRGGYYTF.

The chain is built from TRBV4-1 and TRBJ2-5; TRBD2 might be the D (6 bases). The CDR3 extends over 14 amino acids. Per the germline V gene, CDR1 is MGHRA and CDR2 is YSYEKL. V gave up 0 bases and J gave up 7 bases, with 12 bases separating them. The CDR3 here is CASSQEPGVGTQYF. CDR3 DNA sequence: TGCGCCAGCAGCCAAGAACCGGGGGTTGGGACCCAGTACTTC.

In regard to this clonotype: A clone one base away is much larger, so this may be a read error. The chain joins TRBV6-6 to TRBJ1-2; 8 positions agree with TRBD1. CDR3 size: 13 residues. The germline V gene encodes CDR1 MNHNY and CDR2 SVGAGI (reference sequence). J lost 8 bases, V lost 6 bases, and 8 bases had no gene match. CDR3 loop: CASSRDRRVGYTF. CDR3 bases: TGTGCCAGCAGCCGGGACAGGCGGGTCGGCTACACCTTC.

This clonotype was picked up many times. The chain recombines TRBV7-2 with TRBJ1-1; D is uncertain. V lost 2 bases and J 2 bases, leaving 9 bases between the germline ends. Germline V CDR1 and CDR2: SGHTA, FQGNSA. The length of the CDR3 is 14 residues. The CDR3 spells CASSLSGDNTEAFF. The CDR3 DNA follows: TGTGCCAGCAGCTTATCTGGGGATAACACTGAAGCTTTCTTT.

This clonotype occurred once. This may be a read error: a much more frequent sequence differs by one nucleotide. The gene calls are TRBV5-1 and TRBJ2-7; 9 nucleotides match TRBD2. The CDR3 runs 12 residues. Germline V lookup: CDR1 SGHRS, CDR2 YFSETQ. The CDR3 is CASTLGGGVKYF. The CDR3 DNA reads TGTGCCAGCACCTTAGGCGGGGGGGTCAAGTACTTC.

The J gene is TRBJ2-7, the V gene TRBV7-6; 8 nucleotides align to TRBD1. Germline V CDR1 and CDR2: SGHVS, FNYEAQ. V dropped 5 bases and J dropped 3; count of bases not matched to a gene: 12. The CDR3 spans 16 residues. The DNA of the CDR3 is TGTGCCAGCAGCCAAGAATTAGGACAGGGAATCTACGAGCAGTACTTC. Encoded protein: CASSQELGQGIYEQYF.

This clonotype was seen many times. The chain joins TRBV7-9 to TRBJ1-6; D possibly corresponds to TRBD1 (5 bases). The CDR3 is 14 amino acids. V was shortened by 1 base and J by 10 bases, with 11 bases between the two germline ends. The germline CDR1 and CDR2 sequences are SEHNR and FQNEAQ (reference sequence). CDR3 loop: CASSLGDGLSPLHF. The CDR3 DNA reads as TGTGCCAGCAGCTTAGGGGACGGCCTCTCACCCCTCCACTTT.

This clonotype has only one observation. The V call is TRBV20-1, the J call TRBJ2-2; D may be TRBD1 (7 bases). The CDR3 totals 12 residues. CDR1 and CDR2 from the germline V gene are DFQATT and SNEGSKA (reference sequence). Trimming removed 5 bases from V and 8 bases from J, with 12 bases in between. CDR3 sequence: CSAPRGAGELFF. CDR3 coding DNA: TGCAGTGCTCCCAGGGGGGCAGGGGAGCTGTTTTTT.

The J gene is TRBJ2-7, the V gene TRBV20-1, with D possibly matching TRBD2 (6 bases). CDR3 size: 14 residues. V dropped 1 base and J dropped 7 bases, with 17 bases sitting between them. CDR1 DFQATT and CDR2 SNEGSKA come from the germline V gene (reference sequence). CDR3: CSARARDSKGEQYF. The DNA of the CDR3 is TGCAGTGCTAGAGCCCGGGACTCCAAAGGGGAGCAGTACTTC.

The CDR3: CASSPVVTGIDEQYF. For the CDR3, the DNA is TGTGCCAGCAGCCCGGTAGTCACAGGGATAGACGAGCAGTACTTC. V and J are TRBV7-3 and TRBJ2-7, with D maybe TRBD1 (6 bases). The CDR3 sequence is 15 residues long. The germline CDR1 and CDR2 sequences are SGHTA and FQGTGA. Trimming removed 5 bases from V and 5 bases from J, with 19 bases in between.

This chain links TRBV4-3 with TRBJ1-5, with D unresolved. Trimming pared 1 base from V and 6 bases from J, leaving 13 bases between. The CDR3 contains 15 residues. Germline V lookup: CDR1 LGHNA, CDR2 YSLEER. CDR3 amino acids: CASSQGWVGLQPQHF. The CDR3 DNA sequence: TGCGCCAGCAGCCAAGGATGGGTAGGGCTTCAGCCCCAGCATTTT.

The CDR3 reads CASSEWGAGFGYTF. The CDR3 DNA is TGTGCCAGCAGTGAATGGGGGGCTGGTTTTGGCTACACCTTC. The chain couples TRBV2 to TRBJ1-2; possible D gene TRBD1, 6 bases. This CDR3 is 14 amino acids long. Trimming shortened V by 2 bases and J by 7 bases, and 14 bases separated the two germline ends. CDR1 SNHLY and CDR2 FYNNEI come from the germline V gene.

The genes are TRBV6-1 and TRBJ1-1; D remains unclear. The V end was cut by 5 bases, the J end by 1 base, with 14 bases between. Germline V CDR1 and CDR2: MNHNS, SASEGT. The CDR3 sequence is 15 residues long. The CDR3: CASSPQTVTNTEAFF. The CDR3 DNA is TGTGCCAGCAGTCCCCAGACCGTAACGAACACTGAAGCTTTCTTT.

The gene calls are TRBV25-1 and TRBJ2-5, with D uncertain. V was pared by 0 bases and J by 4 bases, with 15 bases between. From germline, CDR1 is MGHDK and CDR2 SYGVNS. The CDR3 runs 16 residues. In nucleotides, the CDR3 is TGTGCCAGCAGTGAATATATTGGAGTGGAAGGAGAGACCCAGTACTTC. The encoded protein is CASSEYIGVEGETQYF.

Ten or more counts support this clonotype. The chain couples TRBV15 to TRBJ2-5; D possibly corresponds to TRBD1 (5 bases). This CDR3 is 14 amino acids long. Trimming shortened V by 5 bases and J by 1 base, and 11 bases separated the two germline ends. CDR1 is LNHNV, CDR2 YYDKDF, per germline (reference sequence). CDR3 amino acids: CATSQGDPQETQYF. Written as DNA, the CDR3 is TGTGCCACCAGCCAGGGTGACCCCCAAGAGACCCAGTACTTC.

The sample holds a few counts of this clonotype. This rearrangement joins TRBV20-1 to TRBJ1-4, with D unclear. The germline gives CDR1 DFQATT, CDR2 SNEGSKA (reference sequence). The CDR3 runs 13 residues. CDR3 nucleotide sequence: TGCAGCGTCGTTGGAGTAGCTAATGAAAAACTGTTTTTT. This encodes CSVVGVANEKLFF.

For this clonotype: The CDR3 does not close with the conserved phenylalanine or tryptophan, likely indicating a read error. The rearrangement uses TRBV11-2 and TRBJ2-5, with D tentatively TRBD2 (7 bases). The germline gives CDR1 SGHAT, CDR2 FQNNGV. The CDR3 consists of 17 residues. CDR3 amino acids: CASSFRTAGHRQEAQYL. The CDR3 nucleotides are TGTGCCAGCAGCTTTCGGACAGCGGGACACCGCCAAGAGGCCCAGTACCTC.

The rearrangement uses TRBV9 and TRBJ1-1; D might be TRBD1 (5 bases). There are 15 residues in the CDR3. Germline assignment: CDR1 SGDLS and CDR2 YYNGEE. V gave up 4 bases and J gave up 0 bases, with 13 bases separating them. The CDR3 region has the DNA TGTGCCAGCAGCTTAATAGGACACATGAACACTGAAGCTTTCTTT. Its translation is CASSLIGHMNTEAFF.

This clonotype has a count of ten or more. The chain recombines TRBV29-1 with TRBJ2-7, with D tentatively TRBD1 (5 bases). The CDR3 runs 12 residues. Germline CDR1 SQVTM, CDR2 ANQGSEA. V lost 4 bases to trimming and J lost 1 base, with 8 bases between them. The CDR3 loop is CSVARGSYEQYF. The CDR3 region has the DNA TGCAGCGTTGCTAGGGGTTCCTACGAGCAGTACTTC.

This clonotype has a handful of counts. The chain links TRBV9 to TRBJ1-3; weak D call: TRBD1 (5 bases). Per germline, CDR1 SGDLS and CDR2 YYNGEE. Trimming shortened V by 2 bases and J by 1 base, and 13 bases separated the two germline ends. This CDR3 has 16 amino acids. The CDR3 bases are TGTGCCAGCAGCGTGACCACGAGGGGTTCTGGAAACACCATATATTTT. Amino acids: CASSVTTRGSGNTIYF.